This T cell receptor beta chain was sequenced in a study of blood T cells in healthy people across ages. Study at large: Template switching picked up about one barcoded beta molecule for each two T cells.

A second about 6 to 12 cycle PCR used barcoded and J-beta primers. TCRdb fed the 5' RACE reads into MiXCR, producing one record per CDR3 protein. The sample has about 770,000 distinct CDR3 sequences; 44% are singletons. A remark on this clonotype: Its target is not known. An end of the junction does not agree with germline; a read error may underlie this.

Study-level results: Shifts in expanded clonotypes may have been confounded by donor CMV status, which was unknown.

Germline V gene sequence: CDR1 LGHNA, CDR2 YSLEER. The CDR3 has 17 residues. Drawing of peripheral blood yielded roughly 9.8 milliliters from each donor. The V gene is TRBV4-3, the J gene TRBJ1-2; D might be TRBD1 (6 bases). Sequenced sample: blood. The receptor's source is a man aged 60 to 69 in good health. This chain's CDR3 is CASSQDGTGGGFYSYTF. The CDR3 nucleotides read TGCGCCAGCAGCCAAGATGGGACTGGAGGGGGGTTCTATAGCTACACCTTC.